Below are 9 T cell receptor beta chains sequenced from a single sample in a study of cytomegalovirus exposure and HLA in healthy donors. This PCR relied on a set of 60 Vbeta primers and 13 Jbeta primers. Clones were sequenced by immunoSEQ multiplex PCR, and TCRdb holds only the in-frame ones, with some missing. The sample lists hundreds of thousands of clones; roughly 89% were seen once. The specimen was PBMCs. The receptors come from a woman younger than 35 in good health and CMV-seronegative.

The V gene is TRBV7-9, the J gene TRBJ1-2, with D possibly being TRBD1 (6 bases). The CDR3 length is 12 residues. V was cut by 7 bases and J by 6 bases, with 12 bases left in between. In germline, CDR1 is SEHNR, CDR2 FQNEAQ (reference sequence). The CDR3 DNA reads TGTGCCAGCACGGTGGGGGGGCATGGCTACACCTTC. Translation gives CASTVGGHGYTF.

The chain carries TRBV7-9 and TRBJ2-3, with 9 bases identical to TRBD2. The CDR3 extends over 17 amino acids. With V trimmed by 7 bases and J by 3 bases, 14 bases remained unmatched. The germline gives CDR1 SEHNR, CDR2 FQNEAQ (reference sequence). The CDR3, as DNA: TGTGCCAGCACCTCCAGCGGGGGGCGGAGGTCGACAGATACGCAGTATTTT. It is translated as CASTSSGGRRSTDTQYF.

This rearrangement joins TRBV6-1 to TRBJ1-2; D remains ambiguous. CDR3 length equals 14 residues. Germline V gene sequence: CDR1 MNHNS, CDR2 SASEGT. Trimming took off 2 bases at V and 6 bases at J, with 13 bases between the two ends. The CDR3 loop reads CASSELMGGNGYTF. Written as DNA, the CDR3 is TGTGCCAGCAGTGAACTGATGGGAGGAAATGGCTACACCTTC.

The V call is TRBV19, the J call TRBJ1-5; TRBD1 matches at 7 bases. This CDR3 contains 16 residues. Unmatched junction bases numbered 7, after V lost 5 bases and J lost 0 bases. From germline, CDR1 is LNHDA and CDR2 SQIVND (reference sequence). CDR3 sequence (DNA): TGTGCCAGTAGTCCGGGACAGCCCTATAGCAATCAGCCCCAGCATTTT. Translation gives CASSPGQPYSNQPQHF. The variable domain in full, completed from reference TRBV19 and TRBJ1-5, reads DGGITQSPKYLFRKEGQNVTLSCEQNLNHDAMYWYRQDPGQGLRLIYYSQIVNDFQKGDIAEGYSVSREKKESFPLTVTSAQKNPTAFYLCASSPGQPYSNQPQHFGDGTRLSIL.

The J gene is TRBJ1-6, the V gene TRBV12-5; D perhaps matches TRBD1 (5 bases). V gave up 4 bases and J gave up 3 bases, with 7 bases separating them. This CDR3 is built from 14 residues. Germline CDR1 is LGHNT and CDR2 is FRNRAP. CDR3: CASGSGVYNSPLHF. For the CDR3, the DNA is TGTGCTAGTGGTTCGGGGGTCTATAATTCACCCCTCCACTTT. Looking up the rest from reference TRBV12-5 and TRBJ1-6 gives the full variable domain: DARVTQTPRHKVTEMGQEVTMRCQPILGHNTVFWYRQTMMQGLELLAYFRNRAPLDDSGMPKDRFSAEMPDATLATLKIQPSEPRDSAVYFCASGSGVYNSPLHFGNGTRLTVT.

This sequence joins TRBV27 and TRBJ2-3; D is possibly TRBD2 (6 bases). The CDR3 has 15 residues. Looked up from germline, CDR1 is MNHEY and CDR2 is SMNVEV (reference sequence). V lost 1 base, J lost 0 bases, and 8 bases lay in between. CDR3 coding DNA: TGTGCCAGCAGTTTATGGGACTCAAGCACAGATACGCAGTATTTT. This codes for CASSLWDSSTDTQYF.

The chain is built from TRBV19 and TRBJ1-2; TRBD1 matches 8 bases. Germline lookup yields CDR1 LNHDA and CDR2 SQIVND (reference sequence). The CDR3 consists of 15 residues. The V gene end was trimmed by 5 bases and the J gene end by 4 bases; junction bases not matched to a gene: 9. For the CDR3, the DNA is TGTGCCAGTAGTGATGGAACAGGGGGTTTCTATGGCTACACCTTC. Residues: CASSDGTGGFYGYTF.

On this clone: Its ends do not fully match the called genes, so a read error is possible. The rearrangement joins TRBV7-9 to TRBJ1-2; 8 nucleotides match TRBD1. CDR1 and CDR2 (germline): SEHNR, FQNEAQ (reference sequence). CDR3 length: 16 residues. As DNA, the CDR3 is TGTTCCAGCAGCTTGGCAGGACAGGGCCCATCCGATGGCTACACCTTC. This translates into CSSSLAGQGPSDGYTF.

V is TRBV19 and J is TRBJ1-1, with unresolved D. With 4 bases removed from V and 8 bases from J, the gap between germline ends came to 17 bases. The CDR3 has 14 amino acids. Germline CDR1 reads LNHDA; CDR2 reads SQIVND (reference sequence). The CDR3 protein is CASSKIGEGSEAFF. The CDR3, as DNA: TGTGCCAGTAGTAAGATAGGTGAGGGATCCGAAGCTTTCTTT.